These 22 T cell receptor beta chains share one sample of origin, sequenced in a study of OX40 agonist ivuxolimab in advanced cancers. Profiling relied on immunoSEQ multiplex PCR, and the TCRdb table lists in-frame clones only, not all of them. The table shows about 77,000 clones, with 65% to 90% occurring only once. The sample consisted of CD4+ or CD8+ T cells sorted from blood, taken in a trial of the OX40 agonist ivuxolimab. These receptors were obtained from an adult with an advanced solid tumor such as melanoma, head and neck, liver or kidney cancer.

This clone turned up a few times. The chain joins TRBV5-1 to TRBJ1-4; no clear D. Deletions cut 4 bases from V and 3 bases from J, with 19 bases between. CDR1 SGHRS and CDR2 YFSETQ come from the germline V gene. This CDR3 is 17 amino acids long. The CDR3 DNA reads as TGCGCCAGCAGCCCTATAAGAAGCGGGCAGGCTAATGAAAAACTGTTTTTT. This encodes CASSPIRSGQANEKLFF.

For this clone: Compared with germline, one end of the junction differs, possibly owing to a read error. The chain's CDR3 is CASSQNPSHF. As DNA, the CDR3 is TGCGCCAGCAGCCAGAACCCTTCCCACTTC. The chain employs TRBV4-3 and TRBJ2-5, with D unresolved. Germline CDR1 and CDR2: LGHNA and YSLEER. CDR3 size: 10 residues.

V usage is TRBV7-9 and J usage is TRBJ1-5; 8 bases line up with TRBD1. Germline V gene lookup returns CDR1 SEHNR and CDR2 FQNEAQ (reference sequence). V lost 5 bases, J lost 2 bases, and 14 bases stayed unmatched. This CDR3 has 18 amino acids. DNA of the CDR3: TGTGCCAGCAGCCGCACTGCGACCGGGACAGGAGGCAATCAGCCCCAGCATTTT. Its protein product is CASSRTATGTGGNQPQHF.

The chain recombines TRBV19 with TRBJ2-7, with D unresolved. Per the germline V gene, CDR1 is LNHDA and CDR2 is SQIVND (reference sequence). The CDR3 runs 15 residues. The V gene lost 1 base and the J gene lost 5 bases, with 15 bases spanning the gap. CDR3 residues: CASSIGGSPGHEQYF. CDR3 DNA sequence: TGTGCCAGTAGTATAGGTGGAAGCCCTGGACACGAGCAGTACTTC.

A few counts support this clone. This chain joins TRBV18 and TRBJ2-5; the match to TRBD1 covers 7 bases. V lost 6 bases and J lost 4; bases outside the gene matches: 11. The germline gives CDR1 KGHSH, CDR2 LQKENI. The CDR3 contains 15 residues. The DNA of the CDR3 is TGTGCCAGCTCTACAAACACAGGGGTAGGAGAGACCCAGTACTTC. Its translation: CASSTNTGVGETQYF.

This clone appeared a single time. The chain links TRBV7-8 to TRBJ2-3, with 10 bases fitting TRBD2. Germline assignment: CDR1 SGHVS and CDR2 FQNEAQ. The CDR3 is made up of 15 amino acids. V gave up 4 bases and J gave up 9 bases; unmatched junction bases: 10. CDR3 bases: TGTGCCAGCAGCTCAAGCGGGGGGGCCGCTGGGACGCAGTATTTT. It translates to CASSSSGGAAGTQYF. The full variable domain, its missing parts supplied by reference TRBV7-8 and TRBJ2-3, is GAGVSQSPRYKVAKRGQDVALRCDPISGHVSLFWYQQALGQGPEFLTYFQNEAQLDKSGLPSDRFFAERPEGSVSTLKIQRTQQEDSAVYLCASSSSGGAAGTQYFGPGTRLTVL.

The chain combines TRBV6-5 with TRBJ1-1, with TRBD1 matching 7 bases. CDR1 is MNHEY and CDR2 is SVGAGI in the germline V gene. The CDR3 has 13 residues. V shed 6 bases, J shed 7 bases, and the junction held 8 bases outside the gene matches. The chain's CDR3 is CASRSRGEVEAFF. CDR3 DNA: TGTGCCAGCAGATCCAGGGGGGAGGTTGAAGCTTTCTTT.

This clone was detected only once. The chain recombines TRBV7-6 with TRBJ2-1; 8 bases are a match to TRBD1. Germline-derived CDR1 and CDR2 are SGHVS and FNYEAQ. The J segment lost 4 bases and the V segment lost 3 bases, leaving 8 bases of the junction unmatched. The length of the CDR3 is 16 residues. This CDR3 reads CASSFAGGTAYNEQFF. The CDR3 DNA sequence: TGTGCCAGCAGCTTTGCAGGGGGCACGGCTTACAATGAGCAGTTCTTC.

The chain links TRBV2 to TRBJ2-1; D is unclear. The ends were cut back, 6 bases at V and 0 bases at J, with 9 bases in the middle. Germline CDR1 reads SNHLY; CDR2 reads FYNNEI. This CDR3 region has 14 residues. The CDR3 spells CASSSENSYNEQFF. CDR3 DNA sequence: TGTGCCAGCAGCTCCGAAAACTCCTACAATGAGCAGTTCTTC.

CDR3 sequence: CASLKLAASTDTQYF. As DNA, the CDR3 is TGTGCCAGCCTTAAACTAGCGGCGAGCACAGATACGCAGTATTTT. The V gene is TRBV2, the J gene TRBJ2-3; 8 bases are shared with TRBD2. V dropped 8 bases and J dropped 0; count of bases not matched to a gene: 7. The CDR3 sequence is 15 residues long. Germline lookup yields CDR1 SNHLY and CDR2 FYNNEI.

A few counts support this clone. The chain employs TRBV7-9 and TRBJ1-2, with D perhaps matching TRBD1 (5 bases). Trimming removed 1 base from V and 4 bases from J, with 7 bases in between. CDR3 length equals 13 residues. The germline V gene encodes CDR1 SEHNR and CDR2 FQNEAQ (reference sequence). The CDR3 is CASSLGQSYGYTF. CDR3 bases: TGTGCCAGCAGCTTAGGACAGAGCTATGGCTACACCTTC. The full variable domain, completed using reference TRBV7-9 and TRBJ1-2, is DTGVSQNPRHKITKRGQNVTFRCDPISEHNRLYWYRQTLGQGPEFLTYFQNEAQLEKSRLLSDRFSAERPKGSFSTLEIQRTEQGDSAMYLCASSLGQSYGYTFGSGTRLTVV.

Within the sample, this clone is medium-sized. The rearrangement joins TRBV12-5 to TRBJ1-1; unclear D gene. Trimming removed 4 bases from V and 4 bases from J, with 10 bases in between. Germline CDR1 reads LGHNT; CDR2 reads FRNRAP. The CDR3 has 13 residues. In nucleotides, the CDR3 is TGTGCTAGTGGTTGGAAACCGGGCACTGAAGCTTTCTTT. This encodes CASGWKPGTEAFF.

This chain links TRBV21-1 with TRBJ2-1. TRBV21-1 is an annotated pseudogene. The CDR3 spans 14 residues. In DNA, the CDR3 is TGTGCCAGCAGCAAAACCCTAAAGGGAAGTGAGCAGTTCTTC. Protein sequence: CASSKTLKGSEQFF.

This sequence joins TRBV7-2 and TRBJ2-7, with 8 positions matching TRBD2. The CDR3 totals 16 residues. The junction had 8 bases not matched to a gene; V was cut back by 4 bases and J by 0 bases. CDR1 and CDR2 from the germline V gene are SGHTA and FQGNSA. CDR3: CASSSGGLAGSYEQYF. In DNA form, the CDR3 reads TGTGCCAGCAGCTCAGGCGGCCTAGCGGGCTCCTACGAGCAGTACTTC.

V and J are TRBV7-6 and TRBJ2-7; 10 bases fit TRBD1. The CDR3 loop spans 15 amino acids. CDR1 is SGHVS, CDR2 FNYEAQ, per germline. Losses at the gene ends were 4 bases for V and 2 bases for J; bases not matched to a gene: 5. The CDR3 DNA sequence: TGTGCCAGCAGCTCGGGACAGGGGAAGGCCTACGAGCAGTACTTC. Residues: CASSSGQGKAYEQYF.

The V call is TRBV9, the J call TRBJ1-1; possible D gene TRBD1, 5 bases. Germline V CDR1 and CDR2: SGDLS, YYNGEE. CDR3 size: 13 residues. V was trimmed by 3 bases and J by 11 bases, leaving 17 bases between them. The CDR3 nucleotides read TGTGCCAGCAGCGAGGGGCCCGTGGGTACGGCTTTCTTT. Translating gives CASSEGPVGTAFF.

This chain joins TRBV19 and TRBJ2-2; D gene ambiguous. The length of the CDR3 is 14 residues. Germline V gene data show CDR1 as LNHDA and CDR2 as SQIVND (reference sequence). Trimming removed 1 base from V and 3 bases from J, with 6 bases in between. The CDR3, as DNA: TGTGCCAGTAGTATAGCTCGTTACACCGGGGAGCTGTTTTTT. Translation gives CASSIARYTGELFF.

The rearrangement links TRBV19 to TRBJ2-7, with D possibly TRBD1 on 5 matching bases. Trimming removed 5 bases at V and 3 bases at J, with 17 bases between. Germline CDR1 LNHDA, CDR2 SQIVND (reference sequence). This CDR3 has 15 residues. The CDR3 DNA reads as TGTGCCAGTAGTCACGGGTTGGGGCAGAGCTACGAGCAGTACTTC. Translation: CASSHGLGQSYEQYF.

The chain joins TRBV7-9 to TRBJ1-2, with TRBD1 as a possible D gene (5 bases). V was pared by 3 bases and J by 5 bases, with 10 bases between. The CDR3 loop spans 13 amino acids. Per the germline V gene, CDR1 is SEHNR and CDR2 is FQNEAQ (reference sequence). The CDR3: CASSLAGLYGYTF. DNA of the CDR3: TGTGCCAGCAGCTTGGCGGGACTATATGGCTACACCTTC.

The CDR3 nucleotides are TGTGCCAGCAGCTTAGGAGCGTTACCTACACTGAACACCGGGGAGCTGTTTTTT. It translates to CASSLGALPTLNTGELFF. The rearrangement links TRBV11-1 to TRBJ2-2; D remains ambiguous. The CDR3 covers 18 residues. Germline V gives CDR1 SGHAT, CDR2 FQDESV (reference sequence). Trimming took 1 base from V and 1 from J, leaving 16 bases between them.

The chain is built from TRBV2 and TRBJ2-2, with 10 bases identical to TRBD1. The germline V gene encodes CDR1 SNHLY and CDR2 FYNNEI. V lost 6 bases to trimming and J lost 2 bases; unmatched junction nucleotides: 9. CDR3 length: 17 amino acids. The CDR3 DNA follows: TGTGCCAGCAGCCGCCAGATGACAGGGGGCAACACCGGGGAGCTGTTTTTT. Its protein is CASSRQMTGGNTGELFF. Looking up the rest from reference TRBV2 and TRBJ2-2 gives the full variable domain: EPEVTQTPSHQVTQMGQEVILRCVPISNHLYFYWYRQILGQKVEFLVSFYNNEISEKSEIFDDQFSVERPDGSNFTLKIRSTKLEDSAMYFCASSRQMTGGNTGELFFGEGSRLTVL.

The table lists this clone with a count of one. Here the CDR3 reads CATSDPAGGLSTDTQYF. CDR3 coding DNA: TGTGCCACCAGCGATCCCGCGGGGGGGCTGAGCACAGATACGCAGTATTTT. The V call is TRBV15, the J call TRBJ2-3; 9 bases are a match to TRBD2. V was pared by 5 bases and J by 0 bases, with 9 bases of the junction left unmatched. The V gene's germline CDR1 is LNHNV and CDR2 YYDKDF (reference sequence). The CDR3 is 17 amino acids.